A selection of T cell receptor beta chains follows, all from one sample in a study of PD-L1 blockade in urothelial cancer. The repertoire was sequenced with immunoSEQ multiplex PCR; TCRdb's copy has only in-frame clones and lacks some. The sample consists of some 30,000 clones, around 86% of them appearing once. The sample here was PBMCs, taken around atezolizumab (anti-PD-L1) treatment. These receptors all stem from a man aged 50-60 years with urothelial cancer. Both conserved end residues are part of each CDR3. Each record gives: CDR3 protein, CDR3 DNA, V gene, D gene, clone size, J gene. D genes are given only for firm matches. Not all rows give a size; the values are once, few, many and, for expanded clones, a class.

cdr3_aa: CAWKGQGSYNEQFF
cdr3_nt: TGTGCCTGGAAAGGGCAGGGCTCCTACAATGAGCAGTTCTTC
v_call: TRBV30
d_call: -
clone_size: -
j_call: TRBJ2-1

cdr3_aa: CASSLEGGNEQFF
cdr3_nt: TGTGCCAGCAGCTTAGAGGGCGGGAATGAGCAGTTCTTC
v_call: TRBV11-3
d_call: -
clone_size: -
j_call: TRBJ2-1

cdr3_aa: CASSPGTSGGYTGELFF
cdr3_nt: TGTGCCAGCAGTCCCGGGACTAGCGGGGGATACACCGGGGAGCTGTTTTTT
v_call: TRBV27
d_call: TRBD2
clone_size: -
j_call: TRBJ2-2

cdr3_aa: CASSHLAGGAYNEQFF
cdr3_nt: TGTGCCAGCAGCCATCTAGCGGGAGGGGCCTACAATGAGCAGTTCTTC
v_call: TRBV11-3
d_call: TRBD2
clone_size: -
j_call: TRBJ2-1

cdr3_aa: CASSFGRQGYHEQYF
cdr3_nt: TGTGCCAGCAGCTTTGGGCGGCAGGGATACCACGAGCAGTACTTC
v_call: TRBV7-2
d_call: -
clone_size: once
j_call: TRBJ2-7

cdr3_aa: CSVASASGQPQHF
cdr3_nt: TGCAGCGTTGCGTCTGCTTCGGGGCAGCCCCAGCATTTT
v_call: TRBV29-1
d_call: -
clone_size: medium-sized
j_call: TRBJ1-5

cdr3_aa: CASSYRTGNTEAFF
cdr3_nt: TGTGCCAGCAGCTATAGGACAGGGAACACTGAAGCTTTCTTT
v_call: TRBV27
d_call: TRBD1
clone_size: -
j_call: TRBJ1-1

cdr3_aa: CASSQGLAGADEQFF
cdr3_nt: TGCGCCAGCAGCCAAGGACTAGCGGGAGCCGATGAGCAGTTCTTC
v_call: TRBV4-3
d_call: TRBD2
clone_size: -
j_call: TRBJ2-1

cdr3_aa: CASSTRLADNTDTQYF
cdr3_nt: TGTGCCAGCAGCACCCGACTAGCAGACAACACAGATACGCAGTATTTT
v_call: TRBV9
d_call: TRBD2
clone_size: -
j_call: TRBJ2-3

cdr3_aa: CASTTGGYDTEAFF
cdr3_nt: TGTGCCAGTACCACAGGGGGGTACGACACTGAAGCTTTCTTT
v_call: TRBV19
d_call: TRBD1
clone_size: -
j_call: TRBJ1-1

cdr3_aa: CASSVEQDRGAYGYGYTF
cdr3_nt: TGTGCCAGCAGTGTGGAGCAGGACAGGGGAGCCTATGGCTATGGCTACACCTTC
v_call: TRBV5-4
d_call: TRBD1
clone_size: -
j_call: TRBJ1-2

cdr3_aa: CASSRRTGSVATQYF
cdr3_nt: TGTGCCAGCAGCAGGCGGACAGGGTCGGTAGCGACCCAGTACTTC
v_call: TRBV14
d_call: TRBD1
clone_size: -
j_call: TRBJ2-5

cdr3_aa: CATSRGRGSSSGGADTQYF
cdr3_nt: TGTGCCACCAGCAGAGGTAGAGGTAGTTCTAGCGGGGGGGCCGATACGCAGTATTTT
v_call: TRBV15
d_call: TRBD2
clone_size: -
j_call: TRBJ2-3

cdr3_aa: CASSSRTSPTGELFF
cdr3_nt: TGTGCCAGCAGTTCACGGACTAGCCCCACCGGGGAGCTGTTTTTT
v_call: TRBV7-9
d_call: TRBD2
clone_size: -
j_call: TRBJ2-2

cdr3_aa: CASSWPLAGSTSTDTQYF
cdr3_nt: TGTGCCAGCAGTTGGCCCCTAGCGGGGTCCACTAGCACAGATACGCAGTATTTT
v_call: TRBV2
d_call: TRBD2
clone_size: -
j_call: TRBJ2-3

cdr3_aa: CASSGEWTGRDTEAFF
cdr3_nt: TGTGCCAGCAGTGGCGAATGGACAGGGAGAGACACTGAAGCTTTCTTT
v_call: TRBV6-1
d_call: TRBD1
clone_size: -
j_call: TRBJ1-1

cdr3_aa: CASSVSGSTDTQYF
cdr3_nt: TGTGCCAGCAGCGTTAGCGGGAGTACAGATACGCAGTATTTT
v_call: TRBV9
d_call: TRBD2
clone_size: -
j_call: TRBJ2-3

cdr3_aa: CSVAGFSGNTIYF
cdr3_nt: TGCAGCGTTGCAGGGTTCTCTGGAAACACCATATATTTT
v_call: TRBV29-1
d_call: -
clone_size: -
j_call: TRBJ1-3

cdr3_aa: CASSRTGGMTQYF
cdr3_nt: TGTGCCAGCAGTAGGACAGGGGGCATGACCCAGTACTTC
v_call: TRBV28
d_call: TRBD1
clone_size: few
j_call: TRBJ2-5

cdr3_aa: CASSQVRGGRSTDTQYF
cdr3_nt: TGTGCCAGCAGCCAAGTGCGCGGGGGAAGGAGCACAGATACGCAGTATTTT
v_call: TRBV4-2
d_call: TRBD2
clone_size: -
j_call: TRBJ2-3

cdr3_aa: CAIRVPTDTQYF
cdr3_nt: TGTGCCATCCGGGTCCCAACAGATACGCAGTATTTT
v_call: TRBV6-6
d_call: -
clone_size: -
j_call: TRBJ2-3

cdr3_aa: CAVSTGMVPYEQYF
cdr3_nt: TGTGCCGTAAGTACGGGGATGGTGCCCTACGAGCAGTACTTC
v_call: TRBV27
d_call: -
clone_size: -
j_call: TRBJ2-7